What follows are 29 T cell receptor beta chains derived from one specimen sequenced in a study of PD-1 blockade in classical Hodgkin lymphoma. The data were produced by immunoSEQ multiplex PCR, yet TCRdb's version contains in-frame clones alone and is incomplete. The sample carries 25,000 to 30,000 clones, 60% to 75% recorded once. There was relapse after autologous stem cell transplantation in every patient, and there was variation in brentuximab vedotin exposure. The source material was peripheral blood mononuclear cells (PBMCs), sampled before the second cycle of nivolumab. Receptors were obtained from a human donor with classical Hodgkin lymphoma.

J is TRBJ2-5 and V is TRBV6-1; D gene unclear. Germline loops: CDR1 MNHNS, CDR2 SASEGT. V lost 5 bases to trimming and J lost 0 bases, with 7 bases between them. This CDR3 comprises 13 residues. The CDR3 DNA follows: TGTGCCAGCAGTACGGAGTACCAAGAGACCCAGTACTTC. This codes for CASSTEYQETQYF.

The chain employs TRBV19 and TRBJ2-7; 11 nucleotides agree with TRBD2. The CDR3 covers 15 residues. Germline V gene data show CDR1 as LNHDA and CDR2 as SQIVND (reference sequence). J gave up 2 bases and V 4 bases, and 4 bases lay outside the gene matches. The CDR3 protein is CASSTGLAGPYEQYF. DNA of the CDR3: TGTGCCAGTAGTACAGGACTAGCGGGCCCCTACGAGCAGTACTTC.

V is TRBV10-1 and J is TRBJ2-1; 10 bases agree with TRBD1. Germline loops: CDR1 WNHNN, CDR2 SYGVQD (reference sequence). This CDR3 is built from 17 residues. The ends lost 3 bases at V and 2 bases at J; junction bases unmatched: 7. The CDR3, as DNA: TGCGCCAGCAGTGACTTAAAGACAGGGGGCGCCTACAATGAGCAGTTCTTC. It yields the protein CASSDLKTGGAYNEQFF.

CDR3 bases: TGTGCCAGCAGCTTACTCGGGGGCTCCTACGAGCAGTACTTC. It encodes CASSLLGGSYEQYF. V gene TRBV7-2 combines with J gene TRBJ2-7; possibly TRBD2 for D (6 bases). The V end was cut by 2 bases, the J end by 0 bases, with 8 bases between. Germline V CDR1 and CDR2: SGHTA, FQGNSA. The CDR3 is made up of 14 amino acids.

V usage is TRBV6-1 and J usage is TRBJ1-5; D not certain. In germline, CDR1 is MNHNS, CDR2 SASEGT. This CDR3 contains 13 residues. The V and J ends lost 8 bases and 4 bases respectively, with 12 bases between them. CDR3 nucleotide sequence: TGTGCCAGCGAATGGGTGAGAAATCAGCCCCAGCATTTT. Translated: CASEWVRNQPQHF.

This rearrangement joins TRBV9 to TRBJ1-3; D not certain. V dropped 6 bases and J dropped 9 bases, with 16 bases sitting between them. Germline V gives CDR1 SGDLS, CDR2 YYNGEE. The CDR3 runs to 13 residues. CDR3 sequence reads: CASTKTPVGTIYF. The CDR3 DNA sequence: TGTGCCAGCACCAAGACCCCAGTCGGCACCATATATTTT.

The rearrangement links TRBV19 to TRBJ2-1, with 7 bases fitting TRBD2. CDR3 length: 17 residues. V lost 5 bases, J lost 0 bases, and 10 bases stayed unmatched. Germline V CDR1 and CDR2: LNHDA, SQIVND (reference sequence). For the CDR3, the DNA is TGTGCCAGTAGTCCCGAACCCTCTAGCGGCTCCTACAATGAGCAGTTCTTC. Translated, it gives CASSPEPSSGSYNEQFF.

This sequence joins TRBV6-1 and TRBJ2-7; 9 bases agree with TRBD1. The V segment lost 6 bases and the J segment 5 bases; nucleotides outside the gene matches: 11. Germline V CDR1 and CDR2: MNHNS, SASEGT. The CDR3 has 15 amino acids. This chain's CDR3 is CASSSAGTGRNEQYF. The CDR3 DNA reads TGTGCCAGCAGCTCAGCCGGGACAGGGAGAAACGAGCAGTACTTC.

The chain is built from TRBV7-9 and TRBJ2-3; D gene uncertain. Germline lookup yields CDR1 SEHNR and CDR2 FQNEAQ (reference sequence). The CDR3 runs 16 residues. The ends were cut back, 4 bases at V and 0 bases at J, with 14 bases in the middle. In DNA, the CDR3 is TGTGCCAGCAGCTCCCTTGCCGGCTCTAGCACAGATACGCAGTATTTT. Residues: CASSSLAGSSTDTQYF. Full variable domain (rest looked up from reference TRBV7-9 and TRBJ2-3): DTGVSQNPRHKITKRGQNVTFRCDPISEHNRLYWYRQTLGQGPEFLTYFQNEAQLEKSRLLSDRFSAERPKGSFSTLEIQRTEQGDSAMYLCASSSLAGSSTDTQYFGPGTRLTVL.

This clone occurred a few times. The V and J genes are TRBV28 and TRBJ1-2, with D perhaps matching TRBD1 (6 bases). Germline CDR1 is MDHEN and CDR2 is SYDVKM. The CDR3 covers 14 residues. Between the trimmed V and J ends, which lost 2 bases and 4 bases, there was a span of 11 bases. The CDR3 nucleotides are TGTGCCAGCAGTTTAGACAGGAGGAGCTATGGCTACACCTTC. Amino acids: CASSLDRRSYGYTF.

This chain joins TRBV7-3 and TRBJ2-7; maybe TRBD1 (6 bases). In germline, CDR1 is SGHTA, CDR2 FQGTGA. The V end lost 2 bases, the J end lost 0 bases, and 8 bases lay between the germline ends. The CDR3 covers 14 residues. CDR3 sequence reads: CASSLQGHSYEQYF. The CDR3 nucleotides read TGTGCCAGCAGCTTACAGGGGCACTCCTACGAGCAGTACTTC.

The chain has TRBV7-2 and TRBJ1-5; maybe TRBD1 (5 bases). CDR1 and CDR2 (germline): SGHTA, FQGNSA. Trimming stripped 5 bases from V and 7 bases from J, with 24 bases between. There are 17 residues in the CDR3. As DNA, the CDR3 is TGTGCCAGCAGCCCAGGCAGCGGGACTTTATGGGACCAGCCCCAGCATTTT. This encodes CASSPGSGTLWDQPQHF.

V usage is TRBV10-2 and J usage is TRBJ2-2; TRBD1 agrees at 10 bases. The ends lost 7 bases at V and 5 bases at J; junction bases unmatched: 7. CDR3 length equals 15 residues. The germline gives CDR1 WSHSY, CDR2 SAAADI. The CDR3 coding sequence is TGCGCCAGCAACCCGGGACAGGGGTGGACCGGGGAGCTGTTTTTT. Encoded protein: CASNPGQGWTGELFF.

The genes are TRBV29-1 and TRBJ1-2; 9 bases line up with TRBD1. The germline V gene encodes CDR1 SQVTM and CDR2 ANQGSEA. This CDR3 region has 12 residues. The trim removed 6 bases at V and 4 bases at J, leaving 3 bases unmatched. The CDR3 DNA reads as TGCAGCGTACGGACAGGGGTCTATGGCTACACCTTC. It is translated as CSVRTGVYGYTF.

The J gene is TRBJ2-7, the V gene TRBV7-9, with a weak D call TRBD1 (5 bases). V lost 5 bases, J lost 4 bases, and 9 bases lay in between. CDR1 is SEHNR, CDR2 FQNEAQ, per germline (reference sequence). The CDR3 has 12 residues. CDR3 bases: TGTGCCAGCAGCATCCAGGGTTACGAGCAGTACTTC. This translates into CASSIQGYEQYF.

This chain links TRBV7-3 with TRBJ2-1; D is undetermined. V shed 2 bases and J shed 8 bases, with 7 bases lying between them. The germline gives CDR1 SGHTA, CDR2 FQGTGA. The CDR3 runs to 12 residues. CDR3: CASSLSGYEQFF. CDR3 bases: TGTGCCAGCAGCTTATCTGGTTATGAGCAGTTCTTC.

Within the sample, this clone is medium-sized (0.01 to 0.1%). DNA for the CDR3: TGTGCCTGGACCCGGACAGGGAACTATGGCTACACCTTC. Protein sequence: CAWTRTGNYGYTF. The chain employs TRBV30 and TRBJ1-2, with 8 bases lining up with TRBD1. J was trimmed by 2 bases and V by 4 bases; bases with no gene match: 3. CDR3 length: 13 residues. Germline V gene sequence: CDR1 GTSNPN, CDR2 SVGIG (reference sequence).

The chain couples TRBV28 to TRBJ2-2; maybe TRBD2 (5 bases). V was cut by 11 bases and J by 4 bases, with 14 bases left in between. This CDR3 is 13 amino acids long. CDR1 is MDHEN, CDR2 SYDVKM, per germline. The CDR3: CAAAAPSTGELFF. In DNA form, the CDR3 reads TGTGCCGCAGCGGCCCCGAGCACCGGGGAGCTGTTTTTT.

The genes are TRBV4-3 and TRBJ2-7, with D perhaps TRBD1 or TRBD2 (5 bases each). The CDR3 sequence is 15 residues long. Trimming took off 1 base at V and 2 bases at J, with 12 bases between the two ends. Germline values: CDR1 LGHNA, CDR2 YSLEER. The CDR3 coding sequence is TGCGCCAGCAGCCAAGTGGGGGACGGAACCTACGAGCAGTACTTC. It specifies CASSQVGDGTYEQYF.

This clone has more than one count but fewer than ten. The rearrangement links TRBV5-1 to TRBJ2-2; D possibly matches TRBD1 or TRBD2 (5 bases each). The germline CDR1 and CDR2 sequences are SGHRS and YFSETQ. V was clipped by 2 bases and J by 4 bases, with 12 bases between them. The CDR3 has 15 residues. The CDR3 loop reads CASSFGARGTGELFF. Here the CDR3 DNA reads TGCGCCAGCAGCTTTGGGGCTCGGGGCACCGGGGAGCTGTTTTTT.

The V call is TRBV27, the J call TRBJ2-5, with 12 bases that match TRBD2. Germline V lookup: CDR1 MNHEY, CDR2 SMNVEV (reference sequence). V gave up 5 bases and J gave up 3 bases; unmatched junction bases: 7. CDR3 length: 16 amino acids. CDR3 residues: CASSQLAGGLKETQYF. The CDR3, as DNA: TGTGCCAGCAGTCAACTAGCGGGGGGCCTAAAAGAGACCCAGTACTTC.

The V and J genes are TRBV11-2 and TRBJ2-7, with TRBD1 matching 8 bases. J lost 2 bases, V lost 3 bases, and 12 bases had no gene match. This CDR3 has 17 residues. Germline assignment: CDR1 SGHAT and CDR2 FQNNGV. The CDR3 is CASSFGPSGTGPYEQYF. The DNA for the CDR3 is TGTGCCAGCAGCTTTGGTCCCTCCGGGACAGGCCCCTACGAGCAGTACTTC.

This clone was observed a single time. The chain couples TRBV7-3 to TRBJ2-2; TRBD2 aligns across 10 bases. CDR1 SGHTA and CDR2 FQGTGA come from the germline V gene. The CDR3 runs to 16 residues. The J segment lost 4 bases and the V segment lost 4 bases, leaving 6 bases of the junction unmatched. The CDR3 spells CASSSLAGRATGELFF. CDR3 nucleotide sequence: TGTGCCAGCAGCTCACTAGCGGGGCGAGCCACCGGGGAGCTGTTTTTT. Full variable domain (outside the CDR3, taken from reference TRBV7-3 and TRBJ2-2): GAGVSQTPSNKVTEKGKYVELRCDPISGHTALYWYRQSLGQGPEFLIYFQGTGAADDSGLPNDRFFAVRPEGSVSTLKIQRTERGDSAVYLCASSSLAGRATGELFFGEGSRLTVL.

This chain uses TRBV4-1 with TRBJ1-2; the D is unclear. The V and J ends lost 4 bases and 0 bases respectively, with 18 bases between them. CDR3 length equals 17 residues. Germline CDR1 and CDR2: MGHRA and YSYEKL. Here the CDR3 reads CASSPDPLDGANYGYTF. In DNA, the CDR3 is TGCGCCAGCAGCCCGGACCCCTTGGACGGCGCTAACTATGGCTACACCTTC.

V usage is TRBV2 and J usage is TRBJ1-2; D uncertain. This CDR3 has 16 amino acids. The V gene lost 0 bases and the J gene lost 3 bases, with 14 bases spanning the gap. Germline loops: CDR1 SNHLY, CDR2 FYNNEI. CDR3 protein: CASSEAMAAGHYGYTF. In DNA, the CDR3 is TGTGCCAGCAGTGAAGCGATGGCTGCAGGCCACTATGGCTACACCTTC.

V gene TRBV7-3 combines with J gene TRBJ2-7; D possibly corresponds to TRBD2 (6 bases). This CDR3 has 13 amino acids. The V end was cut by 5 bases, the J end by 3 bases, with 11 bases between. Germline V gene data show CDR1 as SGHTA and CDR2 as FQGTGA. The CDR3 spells CASSAGTLYEQYF. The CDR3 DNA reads TGTGCCAGCAGCGCGGGGACTCTCTACGAGCAGTACTTC.

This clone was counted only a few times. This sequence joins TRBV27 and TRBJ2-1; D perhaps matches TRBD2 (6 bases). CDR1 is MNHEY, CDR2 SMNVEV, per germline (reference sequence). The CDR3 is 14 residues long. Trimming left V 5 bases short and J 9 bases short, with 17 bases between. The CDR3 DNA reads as TGTGCCAGCAGTATCACGGGACTCGATGGTGAGCAGTTCTTC. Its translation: CASSITGLDGEQFF.

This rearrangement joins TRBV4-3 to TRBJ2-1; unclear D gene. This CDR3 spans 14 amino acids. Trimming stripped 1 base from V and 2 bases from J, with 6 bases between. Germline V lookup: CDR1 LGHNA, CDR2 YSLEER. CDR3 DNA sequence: TGCGCCAGCAGCCAAGTTAGAACCTACAATGAGCAGTTCTTC. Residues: CASSQVRTYNEQFF.

For the CDR3, the DNA is TGTGCCAGCAGTGAAGGTAATCCCCCAAATCAGCCCCAGCATTTT. It is translated as CASSEGNPPNQPQHF. This rearrangement joins TRBV2 to TRBJ1-5; unclear D gene. The CDR3 has 15 amino acids. Germline lookup yields CDR1 SNHLY and CDR2 FYNNEI. V dropped 1 base and J dropped 4 bases, with 11 bases sitting between them.